A single sample gave rise to the 14 T cell receptor beta chains below, sequenced in a study of identical twins. One entry per CDR3 protein results from TCRdb running MiXCR on the 5' RACE reads. This table holds hundreds of thousands of distinct CDR3 sequences, more than 9% found once. The same data also contributed to another study, on yellow fever vaccine responses in identical twins.

The sample taken for sequencing was CD8+ T cells sorted from blood. Receptors originate from a young woman in good health.

This clonotype was seen only a few times. Written as DNA, the CDR3 is TGTGCCAGCAGCTTAGAAAGACAGGGCTATGCGAACACCGGGGAGCTGTTTTTT. This gives the protein CASSLERQGYANTGELFF. The V call is TRBV11-2, the J call TRBJ2-2, with 7 positions matching TRBD1. Germline lookup yields CDR1 SGHAT and CDR2 FQNNGV. V shed 0 bases and J 0 bases; nucleotides not matched to a gene: 7. This CDR3 has 18 amino acids.

The CDR3 coding sequence is TGTGCCAGCAGCTTAGATCGGACAGGCATCTATGATGAGCAGTTCTTC. Translation: CASSLDRTGIYDEQFF. The chain links TRBV7-8 to TRBJ2-1; TRBD1 matches 7 bases. J gave up 8 bases and V 1 base, and 11 bases lay outside the gene matches. The CDR3 length is 16 residues. The V gene's germline CDR1 is SGHVS and CDR2 FQNEAQ.

Comment on this clonotype: A junction boundary mismatches the germline segment, possibly from a read error. The V and J genes are TRBV28 and TRBJ2-2; D possibly matches TRBD1 or TRBD2 (6 bases each). The CDR3 has 15 residues. Looked up from germline, CDR1 is MDHEN and CDR2 is SYDVKM. CDR3: CVSSFLLGGTGELFF. CDR3 DNA: TGTGTCAGCAGTTTTTTACTAGGGGGGACCGGGGAGCTGTTTTTT. The entire variable domain, with the rest obtained from reference TRBV28 and TRBJ2-2, is as follows: DVKVTQSSRYLVKRTGEKVFLECVQDMDHENMFWYRQDPGLGLRLIYFSYDVKMKEKGDIPEGYSVSREKKERFSLILESASTNQTSMYLCVSSFLLGGTGELFFGEGSRLTVL.

The chain uses TRBV27 and TRBJ2-1, with 8 bases aligning to TRBD2. CDR3 length: 15 amino acids. Germline V gives CDR1 MNHEY, CDR2 SMNVEV (reference sequence). Germline trimming cut 5 bases from V and 7 bases from J; bases unmatched to any gene: 10. Here the CDR3 reads CASSVWAGGTNEQFF. The CDR3 DNA reads as TGTGCCAGCAGTGTCTGGGCGGGGGGCACGAATGAGCAGTTCTTC.

The chain recombines TRBV28 with TRBJ2-2; D ambiguous. The germline V gene has CDR1 MDHEN and CDR2 SYDVKM. V dropped 10 bases and J dropped 2 bases, with 11 bases sitting between them. The CDR3 is 13 amino acids. The CDR3 reads CATRWLNTGELFF. Written as DNA, the CDR3 is TGTGCCACAAGATGGCTCAACACCGGGGAGCTGTTTTTT.

The CDR3 bases are TGTGCCAGCAGTTACACGGGGCTAGCGGAACAAGAGACCCAGTACTTC. Translation: CASSYTGLAEQETQYF. The chain has TRBV6-5 and TRBJ2-5; 7 bases match TRBD2. Trimming took 2 bases from V and 2 from J; bases not matched to a gene: 8. Germline V lookup: CDR1 MNHEY, CDR2 SVGAGI. The CDR3 totals 16 residues.

The chain links TRBV12-3 or TRBV12-4 to TRBJ2-2; weak D call: TRBD2 (7 bases). Deletions cut 5 bases from V and 8 bases from J, with 12 bases between. The CDR3 contains 13 residues. CDR3 in amino acids: CASSPRGPGELFF. As DNA, the CDR3 is TGTGCCAGCAGTCCGCGGGGGCCGGGGGAGCTGTTTTTT.

This clonotype was found many times. The CDR3, as DNA: TGCGCCAGCAGCCCGGCCCGGGGACTAGCGGGATTCAGGAGCTCCTACAATGAGCAGTTCTTC. This translates into CASSPARGLAGFRSSYNEQFF. This rearrangement joins TRBV5-1 to TRBJ2-1, with TRBD2 matching over 13 bases. The CDR3 is 21 residues long. V was pared by 4 bases and J by 0 bases, with 16 bases of the junction left unmatched. Germline V gene lookup returns CDR1 SGHRS and CDR2 YFSETQ.

This clonotype was picked up a small number of times. The chain couples TRBV11-1 to TRBJ2-4, with 10 bases that match TRBD1. This CDR3 is built from 19 residues. J lost 0 bases, V lost 4 bases, and 12 bases had no gene match. The germline gives CDR1 SGHAT, CDR2 FQDESV (reference sequence). The CDR3 sequence is CASSSGSGQGTLAKNIQYF. CDR3 nucleotides: TGTGCCAGCAGCTCCGGCTCGGGACAGGGGACCCTAGCCAAAAACATTCAGTACTTC.

This clonotype was seen ten or more times. The V call is TRBV7-9, the J call TRBJ2-3; the D is unclear. Germline lookup yields CDR1 SEHNR and CDR2 FQNEAQ (reference sequence). Deletions cut 3 bases from V and 2 bases from J, with 6 bases between. CDR3 length: 13 amino acids. Written as DNA, the CDR3 is TGTGCCAGCAGCTTTTCCCTCACAGATACGCAGTATTTT. This encodes CASSFSLTDTQYF.

This clonotype was seen a few times. This chain connects TRBV10-3 to TRBJ2-2, with 11 bases that match TRBD2. The germline V gene has CDR1 ENHRY and CDR2 SYGVKD. Germline trimming cut 11 bases from V and 1 base from J; bases unmatched to any gene: 12. This CDR3 spans 17 amino acids. CDR3 amino acids: CASPVEGLAGNTGELFF. The DNA of the CDR3 is TGTGCCTCACCCGTGGAAGGACTAGCGGGGAACACCGGGGAGCTGTTTTTT.

This clonotype has a handful of counts. The CDR3 region has the DNA TGTGCCAGCAGTTTTTACCCAGCCGGCGAGCAGTACTTC. Translating gives CASSFYPAGEQYF. V and J are TRBV12-3 or TRBV12-4 and TRBJ2-7; D is unresolved. V lost 3 bases, J lost 6 bases, and 12 bases lay in between. The CDR3 is 13 amino acids.

This clonotype was recorded at least ten times. The V call is TRBV12-3 or TRBV12-4, the J call TRBJ2-5, with TRBD1 identical over 7 bases. Trimming cost V 6 bases and J 4 bases; bases outside gene matches: 14. The CDR3 consists of 16 residues. In DNA, the CDR3 is TGTGCCAGCAGGGATGACGACAGGGAGTTTGTAGAGACCCAGTACTTC. This encodes CASRDDDREFVETQYF.

This clonotype has a handful of counts. The rearrangement uses TRBV7-4 and TRBJ1-6; the D is unclear. Germline lookup yields CDR1 SGHVT and CDR2 SQSDAQ. The CDR3 has 17 residues. Deletions cut 4 bases from V and 7 bases from J, with 20 bases between. Here the CDR3 DNA reads TGTGCCAGCAGCTCGCCGGGCCGGGAAACTCTAAATTCACCCCTCCACTTT. This codes for CASSSPGRETLNSPLHF.